This TCR beta chain originates from a study of cytomegalovirus exposure and HLA in healthy donors. Study-level findings and limits: A later analysis reportedly identified an Asian-associated ancestry cluster as carrying fewer N-insertions than the 666-donor mean. Cytomegalovirus status was reportedly diagnosed by the classifier with high sensitivity and specificity.

PCR was performed using 60 Vbeta and 13 Jbeta primers. The protocol was immunoSEQ multiplex PCR, while the TCRdb copy is restricted to in-frame clones and leaves out a portion. The sample shows some 160,000 clones, 77% of them seen only once. In this sample, this clone turned up a few times. Its antigen remains unknown. The CDR3 totals 17 residues. V was clipped by 2 bases and J by 2 bases; unmatched bases: 11. The germline V gene encodes CDR1 SGHRS and CDR2 YFSETQ. The V call is TRBV5-1, the J call TRBJ2-7; 9 nucleotides agree with TRBD2. This TCR was sampled from a woman in her 30s in good health and CMV-seronegative. Sequencing was done on a sample of PBMCs. The CDR3 DNA reads as TGCGCCAGCAGCTTACAACCGGGACTAGCTACCGCCTACGAGCAGTACTTC. Protein product: CASSLQPGLATAYEQYF.